This T cell receptor (beta chain) was recorded in a study of cytomegalovirus exposure and HLA in healthy donors. Study context: There were nearly 120 million unique TCR beta sequences, drawn from about 179 million T cells, in an earlier analysis.

There were likely unrecorded immune exposures, though donors were nominally healthy when sampled. The primer mix had 60 Vbeta and 13 Jbeta primers. Libraries were prepared by immunoSEQ multiplex PCR; TCRdb keeps only in-frame clonotypes and omits some of them. The sample contains about 100,000 clones, 76% of which appear only once. Findings and limits, study-wide: According to a later analysis, most TCR beta chains associated with CMV appeared HLA-restricted.

This CDR3 comprises 13 residues. Trimming took off 7 bases at V and 2 bases at J, with 10 bases between the two ends. Germline loops: CDR1 SGHDN, CDR2 FVKESK. This clone was detected a few times. What it binds is unknown. The V gene is TRBV14, the J gene TRBJ2-3; D perhaps matches TRBD1 (5 bases). Specimen: PBMCs. The TCR comes from a woman aged 50 to 60 in good health and CMV-seropositive. The CDR3 sequence is CASTPDNTDTQYF. CDR3 nucleotide sequence: TGTGCCAGCACCCCGGACAACACAGATACGCAGTATTTT.